This TCR beta chain emerged from a study of cytomegalovirus exposure and HLA in healthy donors. For the study at large: Genotyping of more than 300 donors showed that approximately 83% belonged to the Caucasian-associated ancestry cluster. General study points: Follow-up analysis later connected one missense variant in DCLRE1C with trimming of TCR beta V- and J-genes. Per published reports, the classifier diagnosed cytomegalovirus status with high specificity and sensitivity. Testing in vitro showed a few CMV-associated chains specific for CMV antigens.

V was pared by 7 bases and J by 1 base, with 3 bases of the junction left unmatched. The CDR3 extends over 15 amino acids. CDR1 and CDR2 from the germline V gene are LNHNV and YYDKDF (reference sequence). Notes on this clone: Antigen: not known.

A multiplex PCR was run with 60 Vbeta primers and 13 Jbeta primers. Repertoires were generated with immunoSEQ multiplex PCR, while TCRdb's copy carries only in-frame clones and drops some. This sample yields about 120,000 clones, of which approximately 80% are seen a single time; about 6.6% belongs to the top ten. What was sequenced was PBMCs. V and J are TRBV15 and TRBJ1-6, with 8 bases fitting TRBD1. This TCR came from a young man in good health and CMV-seropositive. The CDR3 region has the DNA TGTGCCACCAAGACAGGGGAGTCCTATAATTCACCCCTCCACTTT. Translated: CATKTGESYNSPLHF. Together with reference TRBV15 and TRBJ1-6, the CDR3 gives the full variable domain: DAMVIQNPRYQVTQFGKPVTLSCSQTLNHNVMYWYQQKSSQAPKLLFHYYDKDFNNEADTPDNFQSRRPNTSFCFLDIRSPGLGDTAMYLCATKTGESYNSPLHFGNGTRLTVT.